This T cell receptor (beta chain) was identified during a study of blood T cell repertoires in COVID-19. This clone turned up a few times. The data were produced by immunoSEQ multiplex PCR, yet TCRdb's version contains in-frame clones alone and is incomplete. The table shows roughly 340,000 clones, with about 89% occurring only once. The V gene's germline CDR1 is SGHTA and CDR2 FQGNSA. This CDR3 spans 13 amino acids. Between the trimmed V and J ends, which lost 1 base and 7 bases, there was a span of 8 bases. Everyone who took part was roughly 18 to 100 years old, and they came from 20 to 25 US areas.

Sequenced material: PBMCs or T cells enriched from blood (not recorded which). The clonotype originates from a man in his forties in a cohort exposed to, infected with or recovered from COVID-19 (not recorded which). This chain joins TRBV7-2 and TRBJ2-1, with no clear D. CDR3 sequence: CASSLVQFNEQFF. As DNA, the CDR3 is TGTGCCAGCAGCTTAGTTCAGTTTAATGAGCAGTTCTTC.